This T cell receptor beta chain was profiled in a study of T cell responses to AZD1222 COVID-19 vaccine. With respect to this clone: Its antigen is unidentified.

Profiling relied on immunoSEQ multiplex PCR, and the TCRdb table lists in-frame clones only, not all of them. The sample consists of more than 95,000 clones, roughly 90% of them appearing once. The germline gives CDR1 MNHNS, CDR2 SASEGT. Trimming shortened V by 3 bases and J by 3 bases, and 8 bases separated the two germline ends. This CDR3 has 13 amino acids. Study outcomes and limitations: Repertoire sampling happened only post peak T cell response. Clonal diversity was possibly underestimated; the donors were predominantly white British and more often female.

This specimen was peripheral blood, taken on day 0 of AZD1222 vaccination. This TCR was sampled from an adult in good health. The chain combines TRBV6-1 with TRBJ1-2; D unclear. In DNA form, the CDR3 reads TGTGCCAGCAGTGACGAGAGCTACTATGGCTACACCTTC. Translation: CASSDESYYGYTF.